One sample yielded the 20 T cell receptor beta chains listed below, sequenced in a study of control samples from healthy donors and cancer patients. The data were produced by immunoSEQ multiplex PCR, yet TCRdb's version contains in-frame clones alone and is incomplete. The table includes approximately 100,000 clones, 90% detected once. Sequencing input: blood. Receptors were obtained from a human donor in good health. The donor label of this sample is uncertain.

CDR3 region: CASRPGTENSPLHF. The CDR3 coding sequence is TGTGCCAGCAGACCCGGGACAGAAAATTCACCCCTCCACTTT. The gene calls are TRBV6-5 and TRBJ1-6; TRBD1 agrees at 7 bases. This CDR3 spans 14 amino acids. The germline CDR1 and CDR2 sequences are MNHEY and SVGAGI. V shed 6 bases and J 7 bases; nucleotides not matched to a gene: 6.

This chain connects TRBV6-5 to TRBJ1-1; D is uncertain. V was clipped by 5 bases and J by 5 bases, with 9 bases between them. This CDR3 has 12 residues. Looked up from germline, CDR1 is MNHEY and CDR2 is SVGAGI. Written as DNA, the CDR3 is TGTGCCAGCAGTCTACAAGCTACTGAAGCTTTCTTT. As protein: CASSLQATEAFF.

This clone came up once. CDR3 nucleotide sequence: TGTGCCAGCAGCGGTTACGGGGGTCTGAACACTGAAGCTTTCTTT. Its protein product is CASSGYGGLNTEAFF. The chain uses TRBV9 and TRBJ1-1; tentative D call: TRBD1 (5 bases). Germline loops: CDR1 SGDLS, CDR2 YYNGEE. V was shortened by 3 bases and J by 0 bases, with 12 bases between the two germline ends. The CDR3 runs to 15 residues.

This clone appeared once. The junction departs from the called germline gene at one end, perhaps through a read error. J is TRBJ2-2 and V is TRBV7-3; TRBD1 matches 8 bases. This CDR3 spans 17 amino acids. Germline-derived CDR1 and CDR2 are SGHTA and FQGTGA. CDR3 nucleotides: TGTGCCAGCAGCCTAACGGGACAGGCAGCGAACACCGGGGAGCTGTTTTTT. Protein product: CASSLTGQAANTGELFF.

This clone was observed at least ten times. This chain joins TRBV7-9 and TRBJ2-4; perhaps TRBD1 as D (5 bases). The CDR3 sequence is 16 residues long. The V gene's germline CDR1 is SEHNR and CDR2 FQNEAQ (reference sequence). Deletions cut 5 bases from V and 3 bases from J, with 17 bases between. Here the CDR3 reads CASSQGAGLHKNIQYF. CDR3 DNA: TGTGCCAGCAGCCAAGGGGCAGGGCTACACAAAAACATTCAGTACTTC.

This chain uses TRBV7-2 with TRBJ1-6; D might be TRBD1 (6 bases). Trimming cost V 5 bases and J 8 bases, with 10 bases left between them. This CDR3 is built from 13 residues. Germline loops: CDR1 SGHTA, CDR2 FQGNSA. The CDR3, as DNA: TGTGCCAGCAGCCTCCGACAGGATTCACCCCTCCACTTT. Translating gives CASSLRQDSPLHF.

This chain connects TRBV6-5 to TRBJ2-7; no clear D gene. This CDR3 has 15 amino acids. Between the trimmed V and J ends, which lost 5 bases and 0 bases, there was a span of 14 bases. CDR1 and CDR2 from the germline V gene are MNHEY and SVGAGI. CDR3 DNA: TGTGCCAGCAGTAGAGATTTCCTACTCTCCTACGAGCAGTACTTC. Protein sequence: CASSRDFLLSYEQYF.

The chain couples TRBV11-2 to TRBJ2-3; D is possibly TRBD1 or TRBD2 (5 bases each). Trimming shortened V by 3 bases and J by 2 bases, and 9 bases separated the two germline ends. CDR3 size: 14 residues. Germline CDR1 is SGHAT and CDR2 is FQNNGV. CDR3 region: CASSLGPFTDTQYF. The DNA for the CDR3 is TGTGCCAGCAGCTTGGGACCATTCACAGATACGCAGTATTTT.

The chain recombines TRBV5-1 with TRBJ1-1; D gene unclear. Trimming took 3 bases from V and 0 from J, leaving 18 bases between them. The V gene's germline CDR1 is SGHRS and CDR2 YFSETQ. The CDR3 has 17 amino acids. Here the CDR3 DNA reads TGCGCCAGCAGCTACTACCGACCGTCGCAGATGAACACTGAAGCTTTCTTT. Protein sequence: CASSYYRPSQMNTEAFF.

This chain uses TRBV2 with TRBJ1-1; 7 nucleotides line up with TRBD1. Germline-derived CDR1 and CDR2 are SNHLY and FYNNEI. The CDR3 loop spans 13 amino acids. V lost 5 bases to trimming and J lost 4 bases; unmatched junction nucleotides: 4. CDR3 amino acids: CASSRDSTTEAFF. In DNA form, the CDR3 reads TGTGCCAGCAGTCGGGACAGTACCACTGAAGCTTTCTTT.

The chain links TRBV9 to TRBJ2-7; D gene ambiguous. Per germline, CDR1 SGDLS and CDR2 YYNGEE. The CDR3 spans 14 residues. V was cut by 3 bases and J by 2 bases, with 12 bases left in between. CDR3 nucleotide sequence: TGTGCCAGCAGCGCTGGCCCTGGGACCTACGAGCAGTACTTC. Translated, it gives CASSAGPGTYEQYF.

This chain connects TRBV9 to TRBJ1-1, with TRBD1 as a possible D gene (5 bases). The CDR3 covers 14 residues. CDR1 SGDLS and CDR2 YYNGEE come from the germline V gene. V lost 5 bases, J lost 1 base, and 12 bases lay in between. The CDR3 sequence is CASRGGQGNTEAFF. As DNA, the CDR3 is TGTGCCAGCAGAGGAGGGCAGGGGAACACTGAAGCTTTCTTT.

The V gene is TRBV30, the J gene TRBJ2-1; D possibly matches TRBD1 or TRBD2 (5 bases each). Germline CDR1 is GTSNPN and CDR2 is SVGIG (reference sequence). V gave up 2 bases and J gave up 2 bases, with 13 bases separating them. The CDR3 is made up of 15 amino acids. The CDR3 reads CAWSMFGTPYNEQFF. In DNA form, the CDR3 reads TGTGCCTGGAGTATGTTTGGGACCCCCTACAATGAGCAGTTCTTC.

The gene calls are TRBV7-8 and TRBJ1-2; TRBD1 aligns across 10 bases. CDR1 is SGHVS, CDR2 FQNEAQ, per germline. The CDR3 is made up of 17 amino acids. Losses at the gene ends were 5 bases for V and 3 bases for J; bases not matched to a gene: 12. This CDR3 reads CASSTAETGGADYGYTF. CDR3 sequence (DNA): TGTGCCAGCAGCACCGCCGAGACAGGGGGCGCCGACTATGGCTACACCTTC.

This clone was counted once. The J gene is TRBJ2-5, the V gene TRBV5-1; D uncertain. V was pared by 0 bases and J by 9 bases, with 15 bases between. CDR3 length: 14 residues. CDR1 and CDR2 from the germline V gene are SGHRS and YFSETQ. The CDR3 loop reads CASSLGPWNRAQYF. The CDR3 DNA sequence: TGCGCCAGCAGCTTGGGTCCGTGGAATAGGGCCCAGTACTTC.

The chain uses TRBV5-6 and TRBJ2-7; the D gene is possibly TRBD1 (5 bases). There are 13 residues in the CDR3. V was pared by 4 bases and J by 1 base, with 9 bases between. Germline assignment: CDR1 SGHDT and CDR2 YYEEEE. The CDR3 protein is CASSPDTSYEQYF. CDR3 DNA: TGTGCCAGCAGCCCGGACACGTCCTACGAGCAGTACTTC.

The rearrangement joins TRBV28 to TRBJ2-7; 7 bases are shared with TRBD2. The trim removed 8 bases at V and 3 bases at J, leaving 7 bases unmatched. The CDR3 is 13 amino acids. Germline values: CDR1 MDHEN, CDR2 SYDVKM. CDR3 bases: TGTGCCAGCGGGTTAGCGGGTCACTACGAGCAGTACTTC. Protein product: CASGLAGHYEQYF.

V usage is TRBV4-2 and J usage is TRBJ2-3; 8 positions agree with TRBD2. Germline CDR1 is LGHNA and CDR2 is YNFKEQ. The CDR3 extends over 16 amino acids. J lost 0 bases, V lost 4 bases, and 6 bases had no gene match. The CDR3 DNA is TGTGCCAGCAGCCTCGGGACTAGTCTAAGCACAGATACGCAGTATTTT. Residues: CASSLGTSLSTDTQYF.

This CDR3 reads CASSKNTGELFF. The CDR3 DNA reads TGTGCCAGCAGTAAGAACACCGGGGAGCTGTTTTTT. V and J are TRBV11-3 and TRBJ2-2, with unresolved D. Per germline, CDR1 SGHNT and CDR2 YENEEA. CDR3 length: 12 residues. Between the trimmed V and J ends, which lost 6 bases and 1 base, there was a span of 3 bases.

The rearrangement joins TRBV30 to TRBJ2-1, with D perhaps being TRBD1 or TRBD2 (5 bases each). Trimming took off 1 base at V and 0 bases at J, with 16 bases between the two ends. Germline lookup yields CDR1 GTSNPN and CDR2 SVGIG (reference sequence). The CDR3 is made up of 17 amino acids. The CDR3 DNA reads as TGTGCCTGGAGTGGGGGCACGTCAGGGAGCTCCTACAATGAGCAGTTCTTC. Encoded protein: CAWSGGTSGSSYNEQFF.